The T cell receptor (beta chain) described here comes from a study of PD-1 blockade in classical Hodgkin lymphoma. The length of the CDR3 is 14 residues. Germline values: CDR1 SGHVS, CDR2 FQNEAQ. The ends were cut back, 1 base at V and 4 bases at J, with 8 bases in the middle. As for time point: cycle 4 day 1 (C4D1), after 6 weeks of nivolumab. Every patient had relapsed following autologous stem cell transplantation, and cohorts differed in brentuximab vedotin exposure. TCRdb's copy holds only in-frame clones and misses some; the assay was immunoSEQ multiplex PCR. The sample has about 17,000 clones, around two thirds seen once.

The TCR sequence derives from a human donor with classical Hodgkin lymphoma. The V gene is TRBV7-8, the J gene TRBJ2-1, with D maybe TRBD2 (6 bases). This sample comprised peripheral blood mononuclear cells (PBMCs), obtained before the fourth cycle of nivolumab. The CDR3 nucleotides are TGTGCCAGCAGCTTAGTTCGGGGGTACAATGAGCAGTTCTTC. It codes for CASSLVRGYNEQFF. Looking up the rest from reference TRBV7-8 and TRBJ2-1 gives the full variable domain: GAGVSQSPRYKVAKRGQDVALRCDPISGHVSLFWYQQALGQGPEFLTYFQNEAQLDKSGLPSDRFFAERPEGSVSTLKIQRTQQEDSAVYLCASSLVRGYNEQFFGPGTRLTVL.